Listed below are T cell receptor beta chains from one sample, sequenced in a study of T cell responses to AZD1222 COVID-19 vaccine. The protocol was immunoSEQ multiplex PCR, while the TCRdb copy is restricted to in-frame clones and leaves out a portion. The sample contains 95,000 to 150,000 clones, around 87% of which appear only once. Sequencing used peripheral blood, obtained on day 0 of AZD1222 vaccination. Source of these receptors: an adult in good health. CDR3s include the opening cysteine and the closing phenylalanine or tryptophan. Each record gives: J gene, D gene, V gene, clone size, CDR3 DNA, CDR3 protein. The D gene is left open where the match is weak. Clone size is stated in some rows and not others, as once, few, many or a class when expanded.

TRBJ2-3 | NA | TRBV29-1 | NA | TGCAGCGTTGCGGGGGCGGGAAGCACAGATACGCAGTATTTT | CSVAGAGSTDTQYF
TRBJ2-5 | NA | TRBV27 | NA | TGTGCCAGCAGAGTTGATTGGGGAAAGACCCAGTACTTC | CASRVDWGKTQYF
TRBJ1-1 | NA | TRBV19 | NA | TGTGCCAGTAGGAGTGGAGACCCAAACACTGAAGCTTTCTTT | CASRSGDPNTEAFF
TRBJ2-1 | NA | TRBV7-6 | NA | TGTGCCAGCAGCTTATCGCTAGCTAGCTCCTACAATGAGCAGTTCTTC | CASSLSLASSYNEQFF
TRBJ2-5 | TRBD1 | TRBV4-2 | NA | TGTGCCAGCAGCCCAACCGGGACAGAAGAGACCCAGTACTTC | CASSPTGTEETQYF
TRBJ2-2 | TRBD2 | TRBV19 | NA | TGTGCCAGTAGTCCGCGTCAGGCGGGAGGGACCGGGGAGCTGTTTTTT | CASSPRQAGGTGELFF
TRBJ1-1 | NA | TRBV5-1 | NA | TGCGCCAGCAGCTTTGGGGTTGGCACTGAAGCTTTCTTT | CASSFGVGTEAFF
TRBJ1-1 | TRBD1 | TRBV28 | NA | TGTGCCAGCAGTTCCCTCTTAGAGGGGGCGGCTTATGGAGCTTTCTTT | CASSSLLEGAAYGAFF
TRBJ2-7 | TRBD1 | TRBV11-2 | once | TGTGCCAGCAGCTTCACCTCGGACAGGGTCTCCTACGAGCAGTACTTC | CASSFTSDRVSYEQYF
TRBJ2-5 | TRBD2 | TRBV18 | NA | TGTGCCAGCTCACCAGGGACTAGCGGGAGGCAAGAGACCCAGTACTTC | CASSPGTSGRQETQYF
TRBJ1-1 | NA | TRBV27 | NA | TGTGCCAGCAGTTTATGGGGGGGGGCGAACACTGAAGCTTTCTTT | CASSLWGGANTEAFF
TRBJ1-3 | NA | TRBV29-1 | NA | TGCAGCGTTGAGCTTGGTGGAAACACCATATATTTT | CSVELGGNTIYF
TRBJ1-6 | NA | TRBV7-8 | once | TGTGCCAGCAGCTTAGTCCGGGCAGGAGAGAATTCACCCCTCCACTTT | CASSLVRAGENSPLHF
TRBJ1-3 | TRBD1 | TRBV6-1 | NA | TGTGCCAGCAGTGAAGAGGGACAGGGCTGGAACACCATATATTTT | CASSEEGQGWNTIYF
TRBJ2-7 | NA | TRBV27 | NA | TGTGCCAGCAGTTTTACAGGATTCTACGAGCAGTACTTC | CASSFTGFYEQYF
TRBJ2-5 | NA | TRBV6-2/TRBV6-3 | NA | TGTGCCAGCAGTTACCGGCAAGAGACCCAGTACTTC | CASSYRQETQYF
TRBJ2-7 | NA | TRBV13 | NA | TGTGCCAGCAGGCAGGTAGCGACCCACGAGCAGTACTTC | CASRQVATHEQYF
TRBJ2-3 | TRBD2 | TRBV2 | NA | TGTGCCAGCAGTGGTCTAGCGGGAGTACCAGATACGCAGTATTTT | CASSGLAGVPDTQYF
TRBJ2-1 | TRBD2 | TRBV18 | NA | TGTGCCAGCTCACCACCCGCCAGGGAGGGCTTTTCATTTCGAGAGAATGAGCAGTTCTTC | CASSPPAREGFSFRENEQFF
TRBJ2-1 | TRBD2 | TRBV14 | NA | TGTGCCAGCAGCCTACTCCCGGGACTAGCGAGGAATGAGCAGTTCTTC | CASSLLPGLARNEQFF
TRBJ1-2 | TRBD1 | TRBV27 | once | TGTGCCAGCAGTTTAACAGGGGGCGAGAACTATGGCTACACCTTC | CASSLTGGENYGYTF
TRBJ1-2 | NA | TRBV27 | few | TGTGCCAGCAGTCCTATTTCAGGGGATAGAGTCTATGGCTACACCTTC | CASSPISGDRVYGYTF
TRBJ2-6 | NA | TRBV7-6 | NA | TGTGCCAGCAGCTTACGAATCGACAGGAGCTCTGGGGCCAACGTCCTGACTTTC | CASSLRIDRSSGANVLTF
TRBJ2-1 | TRBD2 | TRBV19 | NA | TGTGCCAGTAACTCACTAGCGGGGAAAGGGAATGAGCAGTTCTTC | CASNSLAGKGNEQFF
TRBJ2-5 | NA | TRBV9 | NA | TGTGCCAGCAGCGTAGGGGTCGCTCAAGAGACCCAGTACTTC | CASSVGVAQETQYF
TRBJ2-1 | NA | TRBV11-2 | once | TGTGCCAGCAGCTTAGCAAGCGGCTACAATGAGCAGTTCTTC | CASSLASGYNEQFF
TRBJ2-5 | NA | TRBV9 | once | TGTGCCAGCAGCGTAGCGACACTTCAAGAGACCCAGTACTTC | CASSVATLQETQYF
TRBJ2-7 | NA | TRBV3-1/TRBV3-2 | NA | TGTGCCAGCAGCCAAGAGCTCACCCTGGACCACGAGCAGTACTTC | CASSQELTLDHEQYF
TRBJ1-1 | NA | TRBV29-1 | NA | TGCAGCGGACGGTCCTCAGGGAACACTGAAGCTTTCTTT | CSGRSSGNTEAFF
TRBJ1-4 | NA | TRBV6-5 | NA | TGTGCCAGCAGAATCCGACAAGTAACTAATGAAAAACTGTTTTTT | CASRIRQVTNEKLFF
TRBJ2-5 | NA | TRBV3-1/TRBV3-2 | NA | TGTGCCAGCAGCCGCTTAGCGGAAGAGACCCAGTACTTC | CASSRLAEETQYF
TRBJ1-2 | NA | TRBV7-9 | NA | TGTGCCAGCAGCTTAGGTACGGGACAACTACACTATGGCTACACCTTC | CASSLGTGQLHYGYTF
TRBJ1-2 | TRBD1 | TRBV27 | NA | TGTGCCAGCTGGGGGGACAGGGGAAATGGCTATGGCTACACCTTC | CASWGDRGNGYGYTF
TRBJ2-7 | TRBD1 | TRBV3-1/TRBV3-2 | NA | TGTGCCAGCAGCCGCCACGGACAGGGGACAGCCGAGCAGTACTTC | CASSRHGQGTAEQYF
TRBJ1-1 | NA | TRBV30 | NA | TGTGCCTGGAGGGGTAGGAACACTGAAGCTTTCTTT | CAWRGRNTEAFF
TRBJ1-3 | NA | TRBV5-1 | NA | TGCGCCAGCAGCCCCGACAGCCTCTACTCTGGAAACACCATATATTTT | CASSPDSLYSGNTIYF
TRBJ2-7 | TRBD2 | TRBV4-2 | NA | TGTGCCAGCAGCCAAGGTCGGGGGGTTGCCTACGAGCAGTACTTC | CASSQGRGVAYEQYF
TRBJ1-3 | TRBD1 | TRBV4-3 | NA | TGCGCCAGCAGCCAAGCCCCGGGACCGGTCGCAGGGGGCAGAAACACCATATATTTT | CASSQAPGPVAGGRNTIYF
TRBJ2-7 | NA | TRBV5-4 | few | TGTGCCAGCAGCAGGGACTCAACCTACGAGCAGTACTTC | CASSRDSTYEQYF
TRBJ2-7 | TRBD2 | TRBV10-3 | NA | TGTGCCATCAGACCTGGGGGAGGGAATTACGAGCAGTACTTC | CAIRPGGGNYEQYF
TRBJ2-7 | NA | TRBV27 | NA | TGTGCCAGCAGTGGCACTCCAGGGTTCTACGAGCAGTACTTC | CASSGTPGFYEQYF
TRBJ2-5 | TRBD1 | TRBV6-2/TRBV6-3 | NA | TGTGCCAGCAGTTACTCGCGACAGGGGGAAAGGGGGACCCAGTACTTC | CASSYSRQGERGTQYF